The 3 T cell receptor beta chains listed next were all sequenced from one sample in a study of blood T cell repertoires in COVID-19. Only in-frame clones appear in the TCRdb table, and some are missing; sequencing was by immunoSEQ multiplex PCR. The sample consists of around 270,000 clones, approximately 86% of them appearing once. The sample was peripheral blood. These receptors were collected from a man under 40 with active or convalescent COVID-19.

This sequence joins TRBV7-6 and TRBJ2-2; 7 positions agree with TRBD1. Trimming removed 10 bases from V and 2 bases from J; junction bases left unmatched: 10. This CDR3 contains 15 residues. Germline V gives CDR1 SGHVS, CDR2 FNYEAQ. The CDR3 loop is CATTDGTVNTGELFF. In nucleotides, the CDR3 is TGTGCCACAACCGATGGGACAGTAAACACCGGGGAGCTGTTTTTT.

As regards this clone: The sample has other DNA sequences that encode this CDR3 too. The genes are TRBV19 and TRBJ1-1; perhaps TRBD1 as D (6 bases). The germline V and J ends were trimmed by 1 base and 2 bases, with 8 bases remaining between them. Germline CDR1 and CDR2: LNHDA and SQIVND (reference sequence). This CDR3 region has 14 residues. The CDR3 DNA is TGTGCCAGTAGTATAGGGGGACACAACACTGAAGCTTTCTTT. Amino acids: CASSIGGHNTEAFF.

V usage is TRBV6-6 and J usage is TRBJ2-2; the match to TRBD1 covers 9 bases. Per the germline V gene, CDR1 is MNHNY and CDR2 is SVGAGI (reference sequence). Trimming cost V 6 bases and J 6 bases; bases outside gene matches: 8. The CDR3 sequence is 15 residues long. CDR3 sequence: CASSNTRTGAGELFF. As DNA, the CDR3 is TGTGCCAGCAGCAACACCCGGACAGGGGCCGGGGAGCTGTTTTTT.